The 26 T cell receptor beta chains given below trace back to one sample, sequenced in a study of beta chain features in type 1 diabetes. Reverse transcribing all isolated RNA meant expressed TCRB transcripts were sequenced. Clones were sequenced by immunoSEQ multiplex PCR, and TCRdb holds only the in-frame ones, with some missing. Among 250,000 to 300,000 clones listed, approximately 8% were seen once. Specimen: central memory CD4+ T cells from blood. The receptor set was obtained from a woman aged 18 to 35 in good health.

The sample holds many counts of this clone. The chain joins TRBV7-8 to TRBJ1-1, with D uncertain. Trimming removed 4 bases at V and 0 bases at J, with 6 bases between. The germline V gene encodes CDR1 SGHVS and CDR2 FQNEAQ. This CDR3 is 13 amino acids long. The CDR3 reads CASSSRLNTEAFF. The CDR3 nucleotides are TGTGCCAGCAGCTCCCGGCTGAACACTGAAGCTTTCTTT. Supplemented by reference TRBV7-8 and TRBJ1-1, the full variable domain reads GAGVSQSPRYKVAKRGQDVALRCDPISGHVSLFWYQQALGQGPEFLTYFQNEAQLDKSGLPSDRFFAERPEGSVSTLKIQRTQQEDSAVYLCASSSRLNTEAFFGQGTRLTVV.

The V gene is TRBV7-2, the J gene TRBJ2-2; TRBD2 matches at 8 bases. V lost 5 bases to trimming and J lost 6 bases; unmatched junction nucleotides: 11. CDR1 and CDR2 (germline): SGHTA, FQGNSA. CDR3 length: 16 residues. CDR3 protein: CASSPTRGGRSGELFF. The CDR3, as DNA: TGTGCCAGCAGCCCCACAAGGGGCGGGAGGTCCGGGGAGCTGTTTTTT.

A few counts support this clone. The chain combines TRBV30 with TRBJ1-5; D call uncertain. The CDR3 has 12 residues. With 2 bases removed from V and 5 bases from J, the gap between germline ends came to 7 bases. CDR1 and CDR2 from the germline V gene are GTSNPN and SVGIG (reference sequence). CDR3 region: CAWSPDDQPQHF. The CDR3 region has the DNA TGTGCCTGGAGTCCCGACGATCAGCCCCAGCATTTT.

The sample holds a few counts of this clone. V usage is TRBV6-5 and J usage is TRBJ1-5; D gene uncertain. The germline V gene has CDR1 MNHEY and CDR2 SVGAGI. The CDR3 is 13 residues long. Trimming removed 5 bases from V and 8 bases from J, with 13 bases in between. The CDR3 region is CASSPSISKPQHF. The CDR3 region has the DNA TGTGCCAGCAGTCCGTCTATTTCAAAGCCCCAGCATTTT.

This clone was detected only a few times. This chain joins TRBV19 and TRBJ1-2; the D gene is possibly TRBD1 (6 bases). CDR1 is LNHDA, CDR2 SQIVND, per germline (reference sequence). V was trimmed by 5 bases and J by 5 bases, leaving 18 bases between them. The CDR3 extends over 15 amino acids. CDR3 amino acids: CASSPPGDITYGYTF. The DNA for the CDR3 is TGTGCCAGTAGTCCCCCAGGGGACATAACTTATGGCTACACCTTC. The whole variable domain, remainder taken from reference TRBV19 and TRBJ1-2, is DGGITQSPKYLFRKEGQNVTLSCEQNLNHDAMYWYRQDPGQGLRLIYYSQIVNDFQKGDIAEGYSVSREKKESFPLTVTSAQKNPTAFYLCASSPPGDITYGYTFGSGTRLTVV.

This clone was picked up a small number of times. J is TRBJ2-1 and V is TRBV4-2; 7 nucleotides align to TRBD1. V lost 5 bases, J lost 8 bases, and 12 bases stayed unmatched. This CDR3 is 15 amino acids long. Germline loops: CDR1 LGHNA, CDR2 YNFKEQ. The CDR3: CASSDPGTELDEQFF. The CDR3 DNA reads as TGTGCCAGCAGCGACCCCGGGACAGAGTTGGATGAGCAGTTCTTC.

A word on this clone: A junction boundary mismatches the germline segment, possibly from a read error. The rearrangement uses TRBV19 and TRBJ2-1; TRBD1 or TRBD2 may be the D gene (6 bases each). This CDR3 contains 12 residues. Germline values: CDR1 LNHDA, CDR2 SQIVND (reference sequence). The CDR3 sequence: CASSTHGGNWIF. In DNA, the CDR3 is TGTGCCAGTAGTACCCACGGGGGCAATTGGATCTTC.

This clone was seen a handful of times. The chain combines TRBV6-1 with TRBJ2-1; tentatively, D is TRBD2 (6 bases). Germline CDR1 reads MNHNS; CDR2 reads SASEGT. Trimming pared 8 bases from V and 1 base from J, leaving 15 bases between. The CDR3 is 15 residues long. This CDR3 is CASARGTNSYNEQFF. In nucleotides, the CDR3 is TGTGCCAGCGCCCGGGGGACCAATTCCTACAATGAGCAGTTCTTC.

This clone was counted a few times. The V gene is TRBV30, the J gene TRBJ2-3; 8 bases agree with TRBD2. Germline CDR1 reads GTSNPN; CDR2 reads SVGIG (reference sequence). CDR3 length: 15 residues. V lost 7 bases and J lost 4; bases outside the gene matches: 13. CDR3 sequence (DNA): TGTGCCTTGAAACCGGGACTAGGTATCGCAGATACGCAGTATTTT. This sequence encodes CALKPGLGIADTQYF.

The rearrangement links TRBV29-1 to TRBJ1-1, with D unresolved. Germline CDR1 and CDR2: SQVTM and ANQGSEA. Trimming took off 2 bases at V and 8 bases at J, with 9 bases between the two ends. CDR3 length: 11 amino acids. The CDR3 loop is CSVEPGQEAFF. The CDR3 nucleotides are TGCAGCGTTGAACCGGGCCAGGAAGCTTTCTTT.

The chain carries TRBV18 and TRBJ2-3; 7 bases map to TRBD1. Germline trimming cut 6 bases from V and 0 bases from J; bases unmatched to any gene: 6. CDR3 length: 15 amino acids. Germline values: CDR1 KGHSH, CDR2 LQKENI. This chain's CDR3 is CASSPGQISTDTQYF. For the CDR3, the DNA is TGTGCCAGCTCCCCGGGACAGATTAGCACAGATACGCAGTATTTT.

The sample holds a few counts of this clone. J is TRBJ1-4 and V is TRBV10-3, with 8 bases that match TRBD1. Germline CDR1 reads ENHRY; CDR2 reads SYGVKD. This CDR3 has 16 residues. Losses at the gene ends were 6 bases for V and 0 bases for J; bases not matched to a gene: 6. CDR3 amino acids: CAISDRGTSTNEKLFF. CDR3 bases: TGTGCCATCAGCGACAGGGGAACTTCAACTAATGAAAAACTGTTTTTT.

This clone was seen more than once but under ten times. The rearrangement links TRBV7-3 to TRBJ1-1; 8 nucleotides line up with TRBD1. The CDR3 runs 16 residues. Germline loops: CDR1 SGHTA, CDR2 FQGTGA. With 0 bases clipped from V and 3 bases from J, the junction kept 6 bases outside the gene matches. The CDR3 nucleotides read TGTGCCAGCAGCTTAACGACAGGGGTAGGAGACACTGAAGCTTTCTTT. This gives the protein CASSLTTGVGDTEAFF.

This clone was counted many times. The chain joins TRBV25-1 to TRBJ1-2; D is uncertain. CDR3 length equals 13 residues. Germline lookup yields CDR1 MGHDK and CDR2 SYGVNS. The V end lost 5 bases, the J end lost 8 bases, and 15 bases lay between the germline ends. CDR3 bases: TGTGCCAGCAGTCTCTCCGGGGTACGAGGCTACACCTTC. It yields the protein CASSLSGVRGYTF.

There are a few counts of this clone. The chain employs TRBV6-6 and TRBJ2-7, with D possibly matching TRBD2 (6 bases). Trimming pared 0 bases from V and 1 base from J, leaving 13 bases between. The CDR3 is 16 amino acids. Germline loops: CDR1 MNHNY, CDR2 SVGAGI (reference sequence). The CDR3 here is CASSYSSPGRSYEQYV. The CDR3 nucleotides read TGTGCCAGCAGTTACTCGAGCCCAGGGAGGTCCTACGAGCAGTACGTC.

This clone was seen a handful of times. The CDR3 DNA reads as TGTGCCAGCAGCGTAGCTCCCGGGAGGGCTGAAGCTTTCTTT. Translation gives CASSVAPGRAEAFF. V and J are TRBV9 and TRBJ1-1; no definite D call. The CDR3 sequence is 14 residues long. Trimming took off 0 bases at V and 6 bases at J, with 12 bases between the two ends. Per the germline V gene, CDR1 is SGDLS and CDR2 is YYNGEE.

The chain links TRBV7-9 to TRBJ1-5; 8 bases agree with TRBD1. The germline CDR1 and CDR2 sequences are SEHNR and FQNEAQ (reference sequence). V lost 5 bases and J lost 7; bases outside the gene matches: 7. The CDR3 sequence is 14 residues long. In nucleotides, the CDR3 is TGTGCCAGCAGCGCAGGACAGGGTGGGCAGCCCCAGCATTTT. Encoded protein: CASSAGQGGQPQHF.

DNA for the CDR3: TGTGCCAGTGGAGCAGGGCCCTACGAGCAGTACGTC. This translates into CASGAGPYEQYV. The chain couples TRBV6-1 to TRBJ2-7; tentative D call: TRBD1 (5 bases). The CDR3 has 12 residues. Germline V gene lookup returns CDR1 MNHNS and CDR2 SASEGT. V lost 9 bases, J lost 2 bases, and 11 bases lay in between.

The V and J genes are TRBV27 and TRBJ2-3; either TRBD1 or TRBD2 may supply D (5 bases each). V was shortened by 5 bases and J by 4 bases, with 16 bases between the two germline ends. This CDR3 comprises 15 residues. Germline V gene data show CDR1 as MNHEY and CDR2 as SMNVEV (reference sequence). The CDR3 coding sequence is TGTGCCAGCAGTGTTTGGGACCCCAGTTCAGATACGCAGTATTTT. Its translation is CASSVWDPSSDTQYF.

This clone has only a few counts. The CDR3 bases are TGTGCCAGTAGTAAAGTGGCGCTAGCGACAGATACGCAGTATTTT. Translated, it gives CASSKVALATDTQYF. The chain couples TRBV19 to TRBJ2-3, with TRBD2 as a possible D gene (6 bases). Per germline, CDR1 LNHDA and CDR2 SQIVND (reference sequence). Deletions cut 4 bases from V and 3 bases from J, with 14 bases between. The CDR3 extends over 15 amino acids.

The chain joins TRBV29-1 to TRBJ1-2; a weak D match, TRBD1 (6 bases). The germline V gene has CDR1 SQVTM and CDR2 ANQGSEA. The CDR3 loop spans 15 amino acids. Trimming removed 6 bases from V and 2 bases from J, with 19 bases in between. CDR3 protein: CSVEFRTARNYGYTF. Here the CDR3 DNA reads TGCAGCGTCGAATTTCGGACAGCTAGAAACTATGGCTACACCTTC.

In its sample, this clone was seen a few times. The chain recombines TRBV7-8 with TRBJ2-7; perhaps D is TRBD1 or TRBD2 (5 bases each). CDR3 length: 14 residues. Trimming cost V 3 bases and J 2 bases, with 11 bases left between them. The germline V gene has CDR1 SGHVS and CDR2 FQNEAQ. This CDR3 is CASSFEGSAYEQYV. The CDR3 DNA is TGTGCCAGCAGCTTTGAGGGGTCGGCCTACGAGCAGTACGTC.

The chain has TRBV9 and TRBJ2-5; D not resolved. Trimming removed 0 bases from V and 7 bases from J, with 10 bases in between. CDR3 length: 13 residues. CDR1 is SGDLS, CDR2 YYNGEE, per germline. In DNA form, the CDR3 reads TGTGCCAGCAGCGTAGGGTGGACCGGGACCCAGTACTTC. It translates to CASSVGWTGTQYF.

There are a few counts of this clone. The V and J genes are TRBV12-5 and TRBJ2-3; unclear D gene. V lost 7 bases and J 2 bases, leaving 7 bases between the germline ends. This CDR3 is built from 12 residues. Germline-derived CDR1 and CDR2 are LGHNT and FRNRAP. The CDR3 DNA reads as TGTGCTAGTGCGGGCGCCACAGATACGCAGTATTTT. Residues: CASAGATDTQYF.

This clone came up a few times. The chain joins TRBV4-1 to TRBJ2-7; 9 nucleotides line up with TRBD2. Looked up from germline, CDR1 is MGHRA and CDR2 is YSYEKL. CDR3 length: 17 residues. V was clipped by 1 base and J by 3 bases; unmatched bases: 10. CDR3 loop: CASSQGRVTTSGYEQYF. Written as DNA, the CDR3 is TGCGCCAGCAGCCAAGGCCGCGTCACGACTAGCGGCTACGAGCAGTACTTC.

This clone was observed at least ten times. CDR3 in DNA: TGTGCCAGCAGCCAAGCCCGGACTAGCGGGGGTATTGAGCAGTTCTTC. It specifies CASSQARTSGGIEQFF. The chain is built from TRBV4-2 and TRBJ2-1; 13 nucleotides line up with TRBD2. Germline V gene sequence: CDR1 LGHNA, CDR2 YNFKEQ. After removal of 1 base from V and 9 bases from J, the junction contained 6 bases not matched to a gene. The CDR3 has 16 amino acids.